This T cell receptor beta chain was retrieved from a study of T-cell memory formation after mild COVID-19. This clonotype was observed a few times. Its antigen is unknown. The CDR3 extends over 14 amino acids. Looked up from germline, CDR1 is SGHTA and CDR2 is FQGNSA. The ends were cut back, 5 bases at V and 4 bases at J, with 11 bases in the middle. In TCRdb, the 5' RACE reads were re-called with MiXCR into one record per CDR3 protein. The sample consists of some 300,000 distinct CDR3 sequences, approximately 19% of them appearing once. The study, taken as a whole, reports: CD4+ contracting clones were mainly CM and EM; CD8+ ones, EMRA.

The V gene is TRBV7-2, the J gene TRBJ1-4; TRBD1 is a possible D gene (5 bases). This sequence was found in a man aged 18-30 years who had mild COVID-19 (a few samples of this study predate the infection). Cell type and time point are not known. The sequenced sample consisted of PBMCs or a T cell subset sorted from them (not recorded which). For the CDR3, the DNA is TGTGCCAGCAGCACACAGGTCGATAATGAAAAACTGTTTTTT. Protein sequence: CASSTQVDNEKLFF.